This TCR beta chain was observed in a study of blood T cell repertoires in COVID-19. In the source study's methods: Estimation of nucleated cell counts relied on the amplification of reference gene primers. Profiled with immunoSEQ multiplex PCR; TCRdb holds only in-frame clones, not every one. V, J and clone size are taken as reported in that table, and D and trimming were inferred from the DNA itself. The sample carries hundreds of thousands of clones, approximately 81% recorded once. The CDR3 length is 14 residues. J was trimmed by 4 bases and V by 4 bases; bases with no gene match: 2. Germline-derived CDR1 and CDR2 are SGHDN and FVKESK.

This TCR was sampled from an elderly woman with active or convalescent COVID-19. This rearrangement joins TRBV14 to TRBJ2-5; TRBD2 matches at 11 bases. Sequencing was done on a sample of peripheral blood. In nucleotides, the CDR3 is TGTGCCAGCAGCCTAGCGGGGGGGCCAGAGACCCAGTACTTC. Its translation is CASSLAGGPETQYF.